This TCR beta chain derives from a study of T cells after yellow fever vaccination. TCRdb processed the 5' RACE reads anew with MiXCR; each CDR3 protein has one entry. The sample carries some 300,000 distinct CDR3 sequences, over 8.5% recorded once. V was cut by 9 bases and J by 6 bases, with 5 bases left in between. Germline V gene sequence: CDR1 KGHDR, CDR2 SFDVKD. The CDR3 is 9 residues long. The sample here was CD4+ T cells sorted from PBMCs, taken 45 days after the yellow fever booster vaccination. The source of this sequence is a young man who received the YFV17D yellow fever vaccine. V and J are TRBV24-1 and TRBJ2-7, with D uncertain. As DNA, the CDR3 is TGTGCCACCCTCTGCGAGCAGTACGTC. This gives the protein CATLCEQYV.